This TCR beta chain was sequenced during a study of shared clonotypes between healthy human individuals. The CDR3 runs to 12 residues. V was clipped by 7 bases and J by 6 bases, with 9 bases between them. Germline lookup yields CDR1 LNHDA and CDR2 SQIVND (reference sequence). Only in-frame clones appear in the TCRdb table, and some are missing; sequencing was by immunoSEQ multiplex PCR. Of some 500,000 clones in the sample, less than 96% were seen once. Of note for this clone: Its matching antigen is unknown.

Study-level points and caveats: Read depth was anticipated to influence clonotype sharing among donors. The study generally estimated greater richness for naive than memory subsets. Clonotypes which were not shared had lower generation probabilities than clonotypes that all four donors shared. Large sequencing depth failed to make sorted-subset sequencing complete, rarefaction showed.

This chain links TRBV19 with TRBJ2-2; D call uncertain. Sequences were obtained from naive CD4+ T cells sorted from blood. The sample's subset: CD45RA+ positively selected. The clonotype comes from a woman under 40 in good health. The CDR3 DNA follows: TGTGCCAGTATCTCGGTCGCCGGGGAGCTGTTTTTT. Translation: CASISVAGELFF.